Here is one T cell receptor beta chain with its context. The antigen this receptor binds is unknown. No much larger clone is present one base from it, and per-base qualities are unavailable. Compared with germline, V lacks 6 bases and J lacks 3 bases; bases without a gene match: 15. From cysteine to phenylalanine, the CDR3 is 17 amino acids long. Just the 51-base CDR3 DNA is kept, in frame starting at base 1. The germline V gene (reference sequence) sets CDR1 to LNHDA and CDR2 to SQIVND. Library generation was performed with the immunoSEQ multiplex PCR assay. The multiplex PCR relied on a mix of 60 forward primers for TCR Vbeta segments and 13 reverse primers for TCR Jbeta segments. The CDR3 region of rearranged TCR beta genes was amplified from genomic DNA with a multiplex PCR assay. The amplified TCR beta libraries were sequenced on the Illumina HiSeq System as 87-base-pair reads. Regarding the original processing steps: A later analysis counted about 82 million unique TCR beta chains across the approximately 700 repertoires, and around 12 million of these chains were shared by at least two donors. Raw reads were error-corrected and collapsed into unique sequences with a nearest-neighbor algorithm that merged closely related sequences to remove PCR and sequencing errors. To assign V, D and J gene segments, CDR3 sequences were aligned to IMGT reference sequences. For a sequence to be retained, a match of at least six nucleotides was required to both a V gene segment and a J gene segment. Rearrangements were classified as productive when the CDR3 lacked stop codons and remained in frame with V and J, and all other rearrangements were classified as non-productive. Following IMGT convention, CDR3 was defined as the stretch from the second conserved V-encoded cysteine up to the conserved J-encoded phenylalanine. The earlier analysis of roughly 590 of the donors excluded any sequence lacking an unambiguous match to a single V gene segment. In an earlier analysis of 587 of the donors, a V segment was called functional when productive rearrangements were above 56.7%, and segregating when the standard deviation between donors exceeded 5%. A statistical classification framework was built for diagnosing cytomegalovirus status from the catalog of TCR beta chain sequences. In a later analysis, V and J genes were assigned by comparing TCR nucleotide sequences against IMGT/GENE-DB human TR gene sequences. The TCRdist pipeline was used in a later analysis to assign CDR3 sequences and most-parsimonious VDJ recombination scenarios. A later analysis defined each TCR beta chain by its CDR3 amino acid sequence plus V-gene family, and excluded reads lacking a unique V-gene family. As a way to deal with suspected cross-contamination and a sequencing artifact, a later analysis dropped 592 nucleotide sequences that were highly shared and had low generation probability. In a later analysis, a clonal expansion index was calculated for each public chain from normalized within-repertoire ranks of inferred template counts. Generation probabilities in a later analysis came from a VDJ recombination model fitted to out-of-frame rearrangements, and those results were checked against IGoR. In a later analysis, hypergeometric tests were used to score TCR-TCR, TCR-HLA and TCR-CMV co-occurrence, with a repertoire-size bias correction applied to TCR pairs. In a later analysis, false discovery rates were estimated by permuting HLA or CMV assignments 20 times. In a later analysis, co-occurring TCRs were grouped with DBSCAN, and TCRdist sequence similarity was added when clustering was performed within HLA-allele-positive subsets. For co-occurrence clustering, repertoires with fewer than 30,000 or more than 120,000 public chains were excluded, along with four or five repertoires with anomalous nucleotide sharing. TCRdb mirrors the immuneACCESS table, restricted to in-frame sequences. Some clones are absent from its copies; in checked studies, under half trace to an unresolved V gene, and the reason for the others is unknown. The V and J calls and the clone size are those of that table, but D and trimming were determined from the DNA. The sample table shows about 120,000 clones, and 77% are seen once. 5.8% of the sample is in the top ten clones.

These data come from a study of cytomegalovirus exposure and HLA in healthy donors (dated by TCRdb to between 2016 and 2019). Some background on the complete study: An earlier analysis of a few hundred of the donors reported approximately 280 Gb of sequence data and around 100 million unique TCR beta sequences obtained from 150 million to 200 million T cells. Roughly 310 gigabases of sequencing data and 70 million to 85 million unique TCR sequences were included in an early release covering roughly 600 HLA-typed donors. Of the roughly 400 genotyped donors, around 81% fell in the genetic ancestry cluster associated with self-reported Caucasian donors. The study was designed to test whether signatures of past pathogen exposure could be identified by cataloging public T cell receptors. Using immunosequencing, the study profiled T cell repertoires from 500 to 800 subjects and related those repertoires to cytomegalovirus serostatus. In addition to the first cohort of roughly 670 subjects, a separate validation cohort of under 150 different subjects was used. The study combined high-throughput TCR immunosequencing, statistical association of individual TCRs with disease status, and machine learning to predict cytomegalovirus infection status. In a later analysis, previously published TCR beta repertoires from several hundred donors were re-analyzed and high-resolution HLA genotyping was added so that TCR occurrence patterns could be studied. Rather than using new phenotypic data, the later analysis identified candidate immune exposures from TCR beta sequences and from how often those sequences occurred across donors. An earlier analysis of more than 450 of the donors used high-throughput TCR beta sequencing to judge whether each TCR beta V gene segment behaved as functional or pseudogenic. Donor age, sex, ethnicity and CMV serostatus were compiled together with the repertoire data. A later genetic analysis took genome-wide SNP genotypes for 398 of the 666 donors and used that subset as a discovery cohort. Every discovery cohort repertoire had been produced on one sequencing platform. HLA typing covered class I and class II loci at four-digit resolution. The number of donors typed differed by locus, with roughly 620-630 for A, B, C, DRB1 and DQB1, about 500 for DQA1, about 610 for DPA1, and about 450 for DPB1. Roughly five DR-DQ haplotypes were handled as single units for association and clustering, since linkage in the cohort was strong. On average, about 240,000 unique TCR beta nucleotide sequences were sequenced per donor among 398 genotyped donors of the cohort, with roughly a sixth of those sequences being non-productive. Findings and caveats that apply to the study as a whole: Only TCR beta chains were sequenced in this cohort, and the absence of alpha or paired-chain data limited detectable features. Most TCR sequences were seen in very few donors, while some public TCRs were found in many individuals. A later genetic analysis reported fewer N-insertions in productive TCRs among donors in an Asian-associated ancestry cluster than the roughly 650-donor mean. In a later analysis, TCR association rates were found to vary across HLA loci, with the most associated TCRs seen for DRB1 alleles and the fewest for HLA-C alleles. Because HLA typing was unavailable for some donors at each locus, only the typed subset was used in association tests. In a later analysis, most CMV-associated TCR beta chains were found to appear HLA-restricted, with HLA associations seemingly driven largely by CMV exposure. The earlier analysis of approximately 560 of the donors excluded 15 to 20 rarely observed V segments, including chromosome 9 orphons, because counts were too low. At a false discovery rate of 0.05, a later analysis linked 15,000 to 20,000 TCR beta sequences to specific HLA alleles. CMV serostatus was the only immune exposure information available for the cohort. In vitro tests confirmed that a few of the cytomegalovirus-associated TCR beta chains recognize cytomegalovirus antigens. Broadly in line with IMGT annotations, most TCR beta V segments showed up in productive rearrangements about 87% or about 30% of the time in an earlier analysis of about 500 of the donors. A cluster of highly shared sequence variants was judged likely to represent a technical artifact of the sequencing pipeline. Correlated functional status among segregating V segments might be attributable to linkage disequilibrium, but an unknown experimental factor could not be ruled out. Roughly uniform sequencing depth across donors was assumed in presence/absence analyses, although this assumption may not hold. In the study, some 180 TCR beta chains were listed as associated with cytomegalovirus. Some IMGT-functional V segments, including TRBV6-2 and TRBV6-3, could not be told apart with the 87-base-pair reads, so those segments were excluded. V-gene and J-gene trimming of TCR beta chains was associated with a missense DCLRE1C variant in a later genetic analysis, and the association was replicated in an independent cohort. In a later analysis, HLA-associated TCR beta chains showed more clonal expansion and lower generation probabilities than non-associated chains that were equally common. Strong co-occurrence of HLA alleles, especially DR and DQ, made assigning TCR associations to individual alleles difficult. The authors suggested that the approach could potentially be extended to other disease states and immunological phenotypes. In both the original and validation cohorts, the classifier was reported to diagnose cytomegalovirus status with high specificity and sensitivity. A further reported finding was that TCR beta sequences accurately predicted the HLA-A and HLA-B alleles for most subjects in the first cohort. According to a later analysis, parvovirus B19, influenza, CMV and Epstein-Barr virus appeared linked to several top co-occurrence clusters.

In total, roughly 670 healthy bone marrow donors made up the cohort. At the time of sampling, every cohort member was nominally healthy, though immune exposures that went unrecorded were likely present. The donor was CMV seropositive and was included in the group of 290 or so seropositive cohort members. Each donor provided a peripheral blood sample, and peripheral blood mononuclear cells were used for TCR beta sequencing. Genomic DNA extraction from the blood cell samples was performed with the Qiagen DNeasy Blood Extraction Kit. Recombination connected TRBV19 to TRBJ1-1; 8 nucleotides in the junction match TRBD1. The sequencing sample was made of PBMCs. The sequence derives from a man younger than 35 in good health and CMV-seropositive. The CDR3 amino acid sequence is: CASSHGQGIFDHTEAFF. The bases read TGTGCCAGTAGCCACGGACAGGGTATATTCGATCACACTGAAGCTTTCTTT.